One and the same sample provided the 30 T cell receptor beta chains below, sequenced in a study of cytomegalovirus exposure and HLA in healthy donors. PCR amplification relied on 60 Vbeta primers (plus 13 Jbeta primers). Sequenced by immunoSEQ multiplex PCR; TCRdb stores in-frame clones only, minus some. This repertoire shows approximately 240,000 clones, approximately 82% found once; its top ten account for 0.55% to 0.7%. The sequencing input was PBMCs. The origin of the receptors is a middle-aged woman in good health and CMV-seronegative.

This clone appeared a single time. The rearrangement uses TRBV29-1 and TRBJ1-2; D not resolved. Germline loops: CDR1 SQVTM, CDR2 ANQGSEA. The CDR3 is made up of 14 amino acids. Trimming shortened V by 8 bases and J by 4 bases, and 20 bases separated the two germline ends. CDR3 nucleotides: TGCAGCTGCCGGGGTCCCTATGATAGCTATGGCTACACCTTC. Translation: CSCRGPYDSYGYTF.

The CDR3 DNA reads TGTGCCAGCAGCATCCCCGGGGGGGACAGGGATGCAGATACGCAGTATTTT. It yields the protein CASSIPGGDRDADTQYF. The chain couples TRBV7-8 to TRBJ2-3, with D possibly TRBD1 on 9 matching bases. CDR1 and CDR2 from the germline V gene are SGHVS and FQNEAQ. The germline V and J ends were trimmed by 5 bases and 4 bases, with 22 bases remaining between them. The CDR3 is made up of 17 amino acids.

V and J are TRBV5-5 and TRBJ1-6; D not resolved. Germline lookup yields CDR1 SGHKS and CDR2 YYEKEE (reference sequence). Trimming took 1 base from V and 6 from J, leaving 14 bases between them. The CDR3 runs to 16 residues. CDR3 nucleotide sequence: TGTGCCAGCAGCTTGACAGTCCAACCCACTAATTCACCCCTCCACTTT. Its protein is CASSLTVQPTNSPLHF.

In its sample, this clone was seen a few times. This chain's CDR3 is CAIRQGSNQPQHF. CDR3 nucleotides: TGTGCCATCAGACAGGGGAGCAATCAGCCCCAGCATTTT. This rearrangement joins TRBV28 to TRBJ1-5, with 8 nucleotides matching TRBD1. Germline values: CDR1 MDHEN, CDR2 SYDVKM. With 10 bases clipped from V and 1 base from J, the junction kept 3 bases outside the gene matches. The CDR3 loop spans 13 amino acids.

The gene calls are TRBV5-8 and TRBJ1-1; D unresolved. The ends were cut back, 4 bases at V and 2 bases at J, with 12 bases in the middle. There are 14 residues in the CDR3. CDR1 and CDR2 (germline): SGHTS, YDEGEE. The CDR3 nucleotides are TGTGCCAGCAGCATAACAGACCCTAACACTGAAGCTTTCTTT. Residues: CASSITDPNTEAFF.

V usage is TRBV27 and J usage is TRBJ2-7; the match to TRBD2 covers 8 bases. The CDR3 is 15 amino acids. After removal of 3 bases from V and 5 bases from J, the junction contained 9 bases not matched to a gene. Germline lookup yields CDR1 MNHEY and CDR2 SMNVEV (reference sequence). This CDR3 reads CASSFTRGGRDEQYF. CDR3 nucleotide sequence: TGTGCCAGCAGTTTTACCCGGGGGGGTAGGGACGAGCAGTACTTC.

The V gene is TRBV5-4, the J gene TRBJ2-5, with 9 bases fitting TRBD2. The CDR3 totals 14 residues. V trimming: 1 base; J trimming: 3 bases; junction bases outside the gene matches: 1. CDR1 and CDR2 (germline): SGHNT, YYREEE (reference sequence). CDR3 in DNA: TGTGCCAGCAGCTTGTCTAGCGGGGAAGAGACCCAGTACTTC. Translating gives CASSLSSGEETQYF.

The chain carries TRBV5-1 and TRBJ2-4, with 11 bases lining up with TRBD1. J gave up 6 bases and V 4 bases, and 3 bases lay outside the gene matches. The CDR3 has 14 residues. CDR1 and CDR2 (germline): SGHRS, YFSETQ. CDR3: CASSDGQGANIQYF. CDR3 DNA sequence: TGCGCCAGCAGCGACGGACAGGGGGCAAACATTCAGTACTTC.

The chain recombines TRBV2 with TRBJ2-7; possible D gene TRBD1, 5 bases. This CDR3 comprises 11 residues. V was clipped by 6 bases and J by 12 bases, with 15 bases between them. In germline, CDR1 is SNHLY, CDR2 FYNNEI. The CDR3 sequence: CASRGVVRGYF. The CDR3, as DNA: TGTGCCAGCAGGGGCGTCGTAAGGGGGTACTTC. Looking up the rest from reference TRBV2 and TRBJ2-7 gives the full variable domain: EPEVTQTPSHQVTQMGQEVILRCVPISNHLYFYWYRQILGQKVEFLVSFYNNEISEKSEIFDDQFSVERPDGSNFTLKIRSTKLEDSAMYFCASRGVVRGYFGPGTRLTVT.

This chain joins TRBV5-4 and TRBJ1-1; a possible D gene is TRBD1 (5 bases). This CDR3 contains 15 residues. The ends were cut back, 4 bases at V and 3 bases at J, with 16 bases in the middle. CDR1 and CDR2 (germline): SGHNT, YYREEE (reference sequence). CDR3 DNA: TGTGCCAGCAGCGGGGTGACAGCCAGTCACACTGAAGCTTTCTTT. Its protein is CASSGVTASHTEAFF.

The J gene is TRBJ2-5, the V gene TRBV19, with D possibly being TRBD2 (6 bases). In germline, CDR1 is LNHDA, CDR2 SQIVND (reference sequence). V was cut by 6 bases and J by 5 bases, with 10 bases left in between. CDR3 length: 12 amino acids. CDR3 nucleotide sequence: TGTGCCAGTAGGGCTAGCGCGGAGACCCAGTACTTC. Amino acid sequence: CASRASAETQYF.

The rearrangement links TRBV29-1 to TRBJ2-5; TRBD2 might be the D (7 bases). CDR3 length equals 13 residues. Germline values: CDR1 SQVTM, CDR2 ANQGSEA. Trimming took 6 bases from V and 4 from J, leaving 15 bases between them. CDR3 sequence reads: CSVPIGGGETQYF. Written as DNA, the CDR3 is TGCAGCGTCCCCATAGGGGGGGGAGAGACCCAGTACTTC.

The gene calls are TRBV4-3 and TRBJ1-5, with D possibly TRBD1 on 5 matching bases. The germline V and J ends were trimmed by 3 bases and 8 bases, with 17 bases remaining between them. Germline CDR1 is LGHNA and CDR2 is YSLEER. This CDR3 region has 15 residues. The CDR3 DNA sequence: TGCGCCAGCAGCCATCACTCGGGGGGGAATGAGCCCCAGCATTTT. Its translation is CASSHHSGGNEPQHF.

This sequence joins TRBV28 and TRBJ2-5; D gene ambiguous. The CDR3 spans 15 residues. The ends were cut back, 3 bases at V and 5 bases at J, with 16 bases in the middle. Germline CDR1 and CDR2: MDHEN and SYDVKM. The CDR3 loop reads CASSFASNKKETQYF. The CDR3 DNA sequence: TGTGCCAGCAGTTTTGCTAGTAACAAGAAGGAGACCCAGTACTTC.

The chain carries TRBV6-1 and TRBJ2-7; 9 bases agree with TRBD1. V trimming: 1 base; J trimming: 4 bases; junction bases outside the gene matches: 11. Germline CDR1 is MNHNS and CDR2 is SASEGT. CDR3 length: 17 residues. CDR3 DNA sequence: TGTGCCAGCAGTGAAGGTAGACTCCGGGACAGGGCTTACGAGCAGTACTTC. This translates into CASSEGRLRDRAYEQYF.

The chain combines TRBV18 with TRBJ1-1; 8 bases line up with TRBD1. Unmatched junction bases numbered 6, after V lost 3 bases and J lost 3 bases. Germline loops: CDR1 KGHSH, CDR2 LQKENI. The CDR3 consists of 15 residues. CDR3 sequence reads: CASSPNQGADTEAFF. CDR3 nucleotides: TGTGCCAGCTCACCGAACCAGGGGGCGGACACTGAAGCTTTCTTT.

V gene TRBV6-1 combines with J gene TRBJ1-1, with TRBD1 identical over 10 bases. In germline, CDR1 is MNHNS, CDR2 SASEGT. The CDR3 runs to 17 residues. The junction had 11 bases not matched to a gene; V was cut back by 2 bases and J by 5 bases. CDR3 in DNA: TGTGCCAGCAGTGAAAAATTTAGTGGACAGGGGGGGACTGAAGCTTTCTTT. It yields the protein CASSEKFSGQGGTEAFF.

The gene calls are TRBV10-3 and TRBJ1-2; 9 bases are shared with TRBD1. The CDR3 runs 13 residues. Germline lookup yields CDR1 ENHRY and CDR2 SYGVKD. Germline trimming cut 7 bases from V and 6 bases from J; bases unmatched to any gene: 6. Here the CDR3 reads CAITFTGGDGYTF. Written as DNA, the CDR3 is TGTGCCATCACTTTTACAGGGGGCGATGGCTACACCTTC.

The gene calls are TRBV5-8 and TRBJ2-3; 8 nucleotides align to TRBD2. Trimming at V came to 0 bases and at J to 7 bases, leaving 1 base not matched to a gene. CDR3 length equals 13 residues. CDR1 SGHTS and CDR2 YDEGEE come from the germline V gene. CDR3 coding DNA: TGTGCCAGCAGCTTGGAGCGGGGGAATACGCAGTATTTT. Residues: CASSLERGNTQYF.

On this clone itself: The identical CDR3 is also encoded by other nucleotide sequences in the sample. The rearrangement uses TRBV19 and TRBJ1-5, with 7 bases lining up with TRBD1. The CDR3 is 14 residues long. The V gene end was trimmed by 5 bases and the J gene end by 7 bases; junction bases not matched to a gene: 8. Germline CDR1 is LNHDA and CDR2 is SQIVND (reference sequence). In DNA form, the CDR3 reads TGTGCCAGTAGTTTTGGACAGGCGGGCCAGCCCCAGCATTTT. This codes for CASSFGQAGQPQHF.

The chain joins TRBV7-9 to TRBJ1-5; D ambiguous. Germline V gives CDR1 SEHNR, CDR2 FQNEAQ (reference sequence). This CDR3 contains 13 residues. V was pared by 3 bases and J by 5 bases, with 8 bases between. The CDR3 bases are TGTGCCAGCAGCTTGGAACAGTATCAGCCCCAGCATTTT. This translates into CASSLEQYQPQHF.

The chain links TRBV27 to TRBJ1-2; D is perhaps TRBD1 (5 bases). The CDR3 length is 13 residues. The V end lost 2 bases, the J end lost 2 bases, and 6 bases lay between the germline ends. The germline V gene encodes CDR1 MNHEY and CDR2 SMNVEV (reference sequence). CDR3 DNA sequence: TGTGCCAGCAGTTTAAGGGGCAACTATGGCTACACCTTC. Translation gives CASSLRGNYGYTF.

This chain connects TRBV21-1 to TRBJ1-6; the table's D call TRBD1 went unverified against the DNA. TRBV21-1 is reported as a pseudogene. The CDR3 covers 16 residues. The CDR3 protein is CASSKEGTGVLSPLHF. Here the CDR3 DNA reads TGTGCCAGCAGCAAAGAGGGGACAGGGGTGCTTTCACCCCTCCACTTT.

This chain uses TRBV28 with TRBJ2-5, with TRBD2 matching over 8 bases. The CDR3 covers 14 residues. Germline V CDR1 and CDR2: MDHEN, SYDVKM. The junction had 5 bases not matched to a gene; V was cut back by 7 bases and J by 1 base. The CDR3, as DNA: TGTGCCAGCACCACCGGGACTAGCCAAGAGACCCAGTACTTC. Translating it yields CASTTGTSQETQYF.

The rearrangement links TRBV19 to TRBJ1-2; D perhaps matches TRBD1 (6 bases). Deletions cut 6 bases from V and 4 bases from J, with 15 bases between. Germline-derived CDR1 and CDR2 are LNHDA and SQIVND (reference sequence). This CDR3 contains 14 residues. The CDR3 protein is CASSRDTSFYGYTF. In DNA, the CDR3 is TGTGCCAGTAGCCGGGACACATCCTTCTATGGCTACACCTTC.

The sample holds a few counts of this clone. V gene TRBV4-1 combines with J gene TRBJ1-4, with TRBD1 identical over 9 bases. V lost 4 bases and J lost 6; bases outside the gene matches: 3. CDR3 size: 14 residues. CDR1 is MGHRA, CDR2 YSYEKL, per germline. In DNA form, the CDR3 reads TGCGCCAGCAGCCTCTGGACAGGGGATGAAAAACTGTTTTTT. Amino acid sequence: CASSLWTGDEKLFF.

The rearrangement joins TRBV28 to TRBJ1-2; D is possibly TRBD1 (6 bases). With 6 bases removed from V and 2 bases from J, the gap between germline ends came to 19 bases. The CDR3 loop spans 16 amino acids. CDR1 and CDR2 from the germline V gene are MDHEN and SYDVKM. CDR3 protein: CASRPGQRETNYGYTF. The CDR3 bases are TGTGCCAGCAGACCTGGACAGAGGGAGACAAACTATGGCTACACCTTC.

The rearrangement uses TRBV10-3 and TRBJ2-1; a possible D gene is TRBD1 (6 bases). The V end was cut by 0 bases, the J end by 0 bases, with 12 bases between. Germline V CDR1 and CDR2: ENHRY, SYGVKD. The CDR3 consists of 17 residues. The CDR3 is CAISESRQASSYNEQFF. The CDR3 region has the DNA TGTGCCATCAGTGAGTCCCGACAGGCAAGCTCCTACAATGAGCAGTTCTTC.

This chain uses TRBV11-1 with TRBJ2-2; TRBD2 aligns across 7 bases. CDR1 SGHAT and CDR2 FQDESV come from the germline V gene (reference sequence). With 2 bases clipped from V and 5 bases from J, the junction kept 8 bases outside the gene matches. This CDR3 contains 16 residues. CDR3 nucleotides: TGTGCCAGCAGCTTATGGGGGTCGGGAGGAACCGGGGAGCTGTTTTTT. It translates to CASSLWGSGGTGELFF.

V and J are TRBV25-1 and TRBJ2-5; D is perhaps TRBD1 (5 bases). Trimming removed 5 bases from V and 2 bases from J, with 15 bases in between. The CDR3 runs to 15 residues. The germline gives CDR1 MGHDK, CDR2 SYGVNS. The CDR3: CASSTRTRVQETQYF. The CDR3 DNA reads as TGTGCCAGCAGTACCCGGACAAGGGTACAAGAGACCCAGTACTTC. Filled out from reference TRBV25-1 and TRBJ2-5, the complete variable domain reads EADIYQTPRYLVIGTGKKITLECSQTMGHDKMYWYQQDPGMELHLIHYSYGVNSTEKGDLSSESTVSRIRTEHFPLTLESARPSHTSQYLCASSTRTRVQETQYFGPGTRLLVL.